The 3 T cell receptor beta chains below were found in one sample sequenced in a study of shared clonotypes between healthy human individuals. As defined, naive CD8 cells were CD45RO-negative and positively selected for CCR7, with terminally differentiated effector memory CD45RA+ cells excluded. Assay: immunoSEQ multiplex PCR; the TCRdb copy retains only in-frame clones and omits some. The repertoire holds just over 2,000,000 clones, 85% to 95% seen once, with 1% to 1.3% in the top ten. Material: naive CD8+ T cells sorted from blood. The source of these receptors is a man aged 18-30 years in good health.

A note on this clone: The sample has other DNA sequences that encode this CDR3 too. The CDR3 protein is CASSSPSYEQYF. The CDR3 DNA reads TGTGCCAGCAGCTCCCCTTCCTACGAGCAGTACTTC. V and J are TRBV11-2 and TRBJ2-7; D is ambiguous. There are 12 residues in the CDR3. V was pared by 4 bases and J by 1 base, with 5 bases between. The germline V gene encodes CDR1 SGHAT and CDR2 FQNNGV.

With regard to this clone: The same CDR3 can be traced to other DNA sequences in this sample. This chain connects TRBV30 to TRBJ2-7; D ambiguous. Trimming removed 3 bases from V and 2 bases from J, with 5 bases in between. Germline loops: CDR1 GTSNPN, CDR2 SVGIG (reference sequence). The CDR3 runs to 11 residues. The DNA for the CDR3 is TGTGCCTGGAGCACTGCCTACGAGCAGTACTTC. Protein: CAWSTAYEQYF.

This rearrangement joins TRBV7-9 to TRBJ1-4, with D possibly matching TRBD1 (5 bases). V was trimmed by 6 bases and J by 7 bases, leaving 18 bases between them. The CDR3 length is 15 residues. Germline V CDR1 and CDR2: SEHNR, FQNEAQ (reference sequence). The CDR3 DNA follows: TGTGCCAGCAGGCCTCAGGTGGTCGGGGGTGAAAAACTGTTTTTT. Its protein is CASRPQVVGGEKLFF.